These 20 T cell receptor beta chains came from one sample sequenced in a study of cytomegalovirus exposure and HLA in healthy donors. 13 Jbeta primers and 60 Vbeta primers were used for the PCR. The protocol was immunoSEQ multiplex PCR, while the TCRdb copy is restricted to in-frame clones and leaves out a portion. The sample includes 110,000 or so clones, 65% to 75% of them seen just once. Specimen: PBMCs. The receptors here all came from a woman aged 45-65 years in good health and CMV-seropositive.

The chain is built from TRBV6-6 and TRBJ1-5; D gene ambiguous. This CDR3 region has 13 residues. CDR1 and CDR2 from the germline V gene are MNHNY and SVGAGI (reference sequence). With 7 bases removed from V and 2 bases from J, the gap between germline ends came to 9 bases. The CDR3 loop reads CASTLAGNQPQHF. CDR3 DNA sequence: TGTGCCAGCACCCTCGCGGGCAATCAGCCCCAGCATTTT.

The chain combines TRBV7-9 with TRBJ2-5, with TRBD2 identical over 7 bases. This CDR3 has 13 residues. Looked up from germline, CDR1 is SEHNR and CDR2 is FQNEAQ (reference sequence). J was trimmed by 5 bases and V by 5 bases; bases with no gene match: 5. The DNA for the CDR3 is TGTGCCAGCAGCCCCGAACTAGCGGAGACCCAGTACTTC. Translation: CASSPELAETQYF.

The chain uses TRBV6-1 and TRBJ2-5, with 7 nucleotides matching TRBD2. The CDR3 consists of 13 residues. CDR1 and CDR2 (germline): MNHNS, SASEGT. The V and J ends lost 6 bases and 3 bases, in that order; junction bases with no gene match: 4. The CDR3 loop reads CASSGSGKETQYF. CDR3 in DNA: TGTGCCAGCAGCGGAAGCGGGAAAGAGACCCAGTACTTC.

V and J are TRBV6-5 and TRBJ1-5; a possible D gene is TRBD1 (5 bases). Germline lookup yields CDR1 MNHEY and CDR2 SVGAGI. V lost 8 bases and J 2 bases, leaving 16 bases between the germline ends. CDR3 size: 15 residues. In DNA form, the CDR3 reads TGTGCCAGCTGCCCAGATCAGGGTGGCAATCAGCCCCAGCATTTT. It translates to CASCPDQGGNQPQHF.

The gene calls are TRBV18 and TRBJ1-4; 9 nucleotides agree with TRBD1. The CDR3 sequence is 15 residues long. V was pared by 1 base and J by 7 bases, with 4 bases of the junction left unmatched. Germline V lookup: CDR1 KGHSH, CDR2 LQKENI. CDR3 sequence reads: CASSPLQGAGEKLFF. The CDR3 DNA follows: TGTGCCAGCTCACCACTACAGGGGGCTGGTGAAAAACTGTTTTTT.

This chain connects TRBV7-2 to TRBJ1-1; 7 bases are shared with TRBD1. This CDR3 region has 15 residues. Germline CDR1 and CDR2: SGHTA and FQGNSA. The trim removed 5 bases at V and 3 bases at J, leaving 9 bases unmatched. CDR3 DNA: TGTGCCAGCAGCCTGCTGACAGGGTGGGACACTGAAGCTTTCTTT. Its protein is CASSLLTGWDTEAFF.

The chain couples TRBV6-1 to TRBJ1-3; D is unclear. Trimming stripped 2 bases from V and 2 bases from J, with 4 bases between. Germline V gene data show CDR1 as MNHNS and CDR2 as SASEGT. The CDR3 is 13 residues long. CDR3 in amino acids: CASSEIAGNTIYF. The CDR3 coding sequence is TGTGCCAGCAGTGAAATAGCTGGAAACACCATATATTTT.

On this clone: Other DNA sequences in this sample translate to the same CDR3. The V gene is TRBV7-9, the J gene TRBJ1-1; D remains unclear. V lost 3 bases and J lost 1, with 6 bases in between. This CDR3 is built from 13 residues. The germline V gene encodes CDR1 SEHNR and CDR2 FQNEAQ (reference sequence). The CDR3, as DNA: TGTGCCAGCAGCTTCCAGGCGAACACTGAAGCTTTCTTT. This translates into CASSFQANTEAFF.

CDR3 bases: TGTGCCAGCAGCGTAGCAGTACAGGGCGACGAGCAGTACTTC. Encoded protein: CASSVAVQGDEQYF. This chain links TRBV9 with TRBJ2-7; D is perhaps TRBD1 (6 bases). There are 14 residues in the CDR3. From germline, CDR1 is SGDLS and CDR2 YYNGEE. V lost 0 bases to trimming and J lost 5 bases, with 12 bases between them.

CDR3 amino acids: CASSLDGGGSYGYTF. CDR3 sequence (DNA): TGTGCCAGCAGCTTAGATGGAGGGGGCAGCTATGGCTACACCTTC. This chain joins TRBV7-9 and TRBJ1-2; TRBD1 matches 7 bases. The CDR3 contains 15 residues. Looked up from germline, CDR1 is SEHNR and CDR2 is FQNEAQ (reference sequence). V was clipped by 1 base and J by 4 bases; unmatched bases: 6.

This chain joins TRBV14 and TRBJ2-5, with 7 nucleotides matching TRBD2. After removal of 1 base from V and 9 bases from J, the junction contained 8 bases not matched to a gene. The CDR3 has 14 amino acids. The germline CDR1 and CDR2 sequences are SGHDN and FVKESK. This CDR3 is CASSQVGGSRAQYF. CDR3 DNA: TGTGCCAGCAGCCAAGTCGGGGGGTCGAGGGCCCAGTACTTC.

The genes are TRBV7-7 and TRBJ2-7; perhaps TRBD1 as D (6 bases). The CDR3 runs 14 residues. The germline V and J ends were trimmed by 5 bases and 0 bases, with 11 bases remaining between them. Germline values: CDR1 SSHAT, CDR2 FNYEAQ (reference sequence). The CDR3 nucleotides read TGTGCCAGCAGCACAGGGATCGACTCCTACGAGCAGTACTTC. The encoded protein is CASSTGIDSYEQYF.

The rearrangement links TRBV27 to TRBJ2-4; 9 bases agree with TRBD1. The CDR3 covers 14 residues. Germline V gene sequence: CDR1 MNHEY, CDR2 SMNVEV (reference sequence). J was trimmed by 6 bases and V by 5 bases; bases with no gene match: 5. CDR3 nucleotide sequence: TGTGCCAGCAGTCTACAGGGGGCTTTAAACATTCAGTACTTC. It specifies CASSLQGALNIQYF.

There are a few counts of this clone. V and J are TRBV10-3 and TRBJ1-2, with TRBD1 matching 9 bases. The CDR3 covers 13 residues. J lost 4 bases, V lost 6 bases, and 3 bases had no gene match. Germline V gene data show CDR1 as ENHRY and CDR2 as SYGVKD. CDR3 nucleotide sequence: TGTGCCATCAGGGAGACAGGGGGCTATGGCTACACCTTC. Translation gives CAIRETGGYGYTF.

V and J are TRBV7-2 and TRBJ2-1; D gene unclear. CDR3 length: 13 residues. Deletions cut 5 bases from V and 3 bases from J, with 8 bases between. In germline, CDR1 is SGHTA, CDR2 FQGNSA. DNA of the CDR3: TGTGCCAGCAGCCAGGTAAGCTACAATGAGCAGTTCTTC. Its protein product is CASSQVSYNEQFF.

This clone has just a few counts. In nucleotides, the CDR3 is TGTGCCAGCGGGACAGGGACTACTGAAGCTTTCTTT. It codes for CASGTGTTEAFF. The chain is built from TRBV28 and TRBJ1-1, with 9 positions matching TRBD1. The CDR3 extends over 12 amino acids. Germline CDR1 reads MDHEN; CDR2 reads SYDVKM. Trimming took 8 bases from V and 5 from J; bases not matched to a gene: 3.

The sample holds one count of this clone. The rearrangement uses TRBV19 and TRBJ2-7, with D possibly TRBD2 on 7 matching bases. This CDR3 has 18 amino acids. Germline-derived CDR1 and CDR2 are LNHDA and SQIVND (reference sequence). V dropped 6 bases and J dropped 3 bases, with 27 bases sitting between them. DNA for the CDR3: TGTGCCAGTAGCCAAGAGGGGGGAGGGCCTGCGATGGTCTACGAGCAGTACTTC. Translating it yields CASSQEGGGPAMVYEQYF.

The rearrangement links TRBV6-5 to TRBJ2-7; 10 nucleotides agree with TRBD1. With V trimmed by 4 bases and J by 0 bases, 3 bases remained unmatched. Germline V CDR1 and CDR2: MNHEY, SVGAGI. The CDR3 totals 15 residues. Here the CDR3 reads CASSLTGGASYEQYF. In DNA, the CDR3 is TGTGCCAGCAGTTTGACAGGGGGCGCCTCCTACGAGCAGTACTTC.

This clone was seen only a few times. The chain links TRBV25-1 to TRBJ2-2, with D uncertain. This CDR3 region has 13 residues. Germline lookup yields CDR1 MGHDK and CDR2 SYGVNS. Trimming shortened V by 3 bases and J by 7 bases, and 9 bases separated the two germline ends. The DNA of the CDR3 is TGTGCCAGCAGTGAGGTAAACGGCGGGGAGCTGTTTTTT. It encodes CASSEVNGGELFF.

V and J are TRBV11-2 and TRBJ1-4, with D perhaps matching TRBD1 (5 bases). V lost 5 bases and J 12 bases, leaving 13 bases between the germline ends. Per the germline V gene, CDR1 is SGHAT and CDR2 is FQNNGV. The CDR3 runs to 12 residues. The CDR3 loop is CASSQTDPELFF. In DNA, the CDR3 is TGTGCCAGCAGCCAGACAGACCCCGAACTGTTTTTT.